Sequencing of this T cell receptor beta chain was carried out in a study of cytomegalovirus exposure and HLA in healthy donors. Study-level results: Most TCR sequences were uncommon, yet certain public TCRs appeared in many donors. Sequence variants that were highly shared formed a cluster that was likely a sequencing artifact.

13 Jbeta primers and 60 Vbeta primers were used for the PCR. Assay: immunoSEQ multiplex PCR; the TCRdb copy retains only in-frame clones and omits some. The sample lists around 140,000 clones; 60% to 80% were seen once. Of note for this clone: What it binds is not known.

V lost 2 bases and J lost 6; bases outside the gene matches: 5. CDR3 length: 15 amino acids. In germline, CDR1 is MDHEN, CDR2 SYDVKM. Sample: PBMCs. This sequence joins TRBV28 and TRBJ2-7; TRBD1 matches at 12 bases. The clonotype originates from a male donor in good health and CMV-seronegative. This chain's CDR3 is CASSLRGTGGIEQYF. In nucleotides, the CDR3 is TGTGCCAGCAGTTTAAGGGGGACAGGGGGCATCGAGCAGTACTTC. Full variable domain (rest looked up from reference TRBV28 and TRBJ2-7): DVKVTQSSRYLVKRTGEKVFLECVQDMDHENMFWYRQDPGLGLRLIYFSYDVKMKEKGDIPEGYSVSREKKERFSLILESASTNQTSMYLCASSLRGTGGIEQYFGPGTRLTVT.